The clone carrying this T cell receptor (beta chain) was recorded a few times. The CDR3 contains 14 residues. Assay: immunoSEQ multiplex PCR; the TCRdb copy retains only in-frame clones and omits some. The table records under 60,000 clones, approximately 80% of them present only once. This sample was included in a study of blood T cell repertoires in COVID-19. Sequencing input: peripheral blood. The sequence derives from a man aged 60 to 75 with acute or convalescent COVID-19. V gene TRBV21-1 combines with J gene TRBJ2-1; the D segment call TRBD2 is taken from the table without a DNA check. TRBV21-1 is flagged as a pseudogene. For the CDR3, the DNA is TGTGCCAGCAGCAAAGACGGGAGGCCAGATGAGCAGTTCTTC. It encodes CASSKDGRPDEQFF.